This T cell receptor (beta chain) came from a study of OX40 agonist ivuxolimab in advanced cancers. Turning to the study itself: Ivuxolimab, an antibody that agonizes OX40 (CD134), was administered to the patients. Study-level points and caveats: It was not determined which antigens were specifically recognized by the peripheral T cells that had undergone clonal expansion. CD8+ T cells showed, on average, more clonal expansion than CD4+ cells.

In regard to this clone: As yet, its antigen is unknown.

V was cut by 7 bases and J by 7 bases, with 22 bases left in between. The CDR3 runs to 15 residues. From germline, CDR1 is MNHEY and CDR2 SVGAGI. Clones were read by immunoSEQ multiplex PCR, and TCRdb kept only the in-frame ones, dropping some. The sample lists 100,000 or so clones; around 80% were seen once. Autoimmune disease history or systemic immunosuppression led to patients being barred. Material: CD4+ or CD8+ T cells sorted from blood, obtained in a trial of the OX40 agonist ivuxolimab. This chain uses TRBV6-5 with TRBJ1-1; TRBD1 might be the D (5 bases). The receptor's source is an adult with an advanced solid tumor such as melanoma, head and neck, liver or kidney cancer. CDR3 sequence (DNA): TGTGCCAGCAAGTTAGATGGGGGATTTACCCTTGAAGCTTTCTTT. The encoded protein is CASKLDGGFTLEAFF.